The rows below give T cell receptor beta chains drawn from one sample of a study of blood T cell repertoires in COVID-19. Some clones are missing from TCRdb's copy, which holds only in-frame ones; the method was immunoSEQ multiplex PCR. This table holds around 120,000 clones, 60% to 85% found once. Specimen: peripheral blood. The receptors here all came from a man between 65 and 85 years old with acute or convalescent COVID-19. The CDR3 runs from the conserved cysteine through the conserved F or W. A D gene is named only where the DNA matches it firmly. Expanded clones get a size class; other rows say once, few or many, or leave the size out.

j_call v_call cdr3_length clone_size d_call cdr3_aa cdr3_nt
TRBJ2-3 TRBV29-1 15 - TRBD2 CSGSAGLAGQDTQYF TGCAGTGGGTCCGCCGGTTTAGCGGGGCAAGATACGCAGTATTTT
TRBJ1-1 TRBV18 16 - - CASSPRDGEGNTEAFF TGTGCCAGCTCACCACGGGACGGGGAGGGGAACACTGAAGCTTTCTTT
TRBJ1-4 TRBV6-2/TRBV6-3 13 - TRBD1 CASSRDRNEKLFF TGTGCCAGCAGTCGGGACAGAAATGAAAAACTGTTTTTT
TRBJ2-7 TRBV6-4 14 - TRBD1 CASSPPGTGDEQYF TGTGCCAGCAGCCCGCCCGGGACAGGGGACGAGCAGTACTTC
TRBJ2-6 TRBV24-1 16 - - CATSDDSSSGANVLTF TGTGCCACCAGTGACGACAGTTCCTCTGGGGCCAACGTCCTGACTTTC
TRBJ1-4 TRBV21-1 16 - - CASSVPCWARIEKLFF TGTGCCAGCAGCGTCCCCTGTTGGGCCCGAATAGAAAAACTGTTTTTT
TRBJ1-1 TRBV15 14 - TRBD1 CATSRTRTGAEAFF TGTGCCACCAGCAGAACTAGGACAGGAGCCGAAGCTTTCTTT
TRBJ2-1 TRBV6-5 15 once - CASRERLSSYNEQFF TGTGCCAGCAGAGAGCGTTTAAGCTCCTACAATGAGCAGTTCTTC
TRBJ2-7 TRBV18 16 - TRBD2 CASSLDGGGGIDEQYF TGTGCCAGCTCACTAGACGGCGGCGGGGGTATCGACGAGCAGTACTTC
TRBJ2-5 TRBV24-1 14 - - CAVQRGGNQETQYF TGTGCCGTTCAAAGGGGGGGTAACCAAGAGACCCAGTACTTC
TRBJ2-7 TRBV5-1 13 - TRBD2 CASSPGLAYEQYF TGCGCCAGCAGCCCGGGACTAGCCTACGAGCAGTACTTC
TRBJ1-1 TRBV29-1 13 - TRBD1 CSVADREGTEAFF TGCAGCGTTGCGGACAGGGAGGGCACTGAAGCTTTCTTT
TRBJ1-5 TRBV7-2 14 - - CASSPQGLGQPQHF TGTGCCAGCAGTCCACAGGGATTGGGTCAGCCCCAGCATTTT